This TCR beta chain was profiled in a study of blood T cells in healthy people across ages. Findings and limits, study-wide: Among long-lived donors, naive CD4+ cells were more numerous and diversity higher than in aged donors. A strong correlation between TCR beta diversity and naive T cell percentage was seen. Per million T cells, TCR beta diversity dropped about linearly as age rose.

The amount of total RNA extracted per sample was at least 5.5 micrograms. A word on this clonotype: What it binds is unknown.

Trimming shortened V by 4 bases and J by 5 bases, and 16 bases separated the two germline ends. Germline V gives CDR1 SQVTM, CDR2 ANQGSEA. This CDR3 spans 14 amino acids. PCR was performed a second time for about 7 to 12 cycles using a sample-barcoded 5' primer and a J-beta primer mix. TCRdb ran MiXCR on the 5' RACE reads and lists one entry per CDR3 protein. The sample lists 850,000 to 1,000,000 distinct CDR3 sequences, just over 50% occurring once. This chain links TRBV29-1 with TRBJ2-3, with D possibly matching TRBD2 (6 bases). The clonotype originates from a woman aged 60 to 75 in good health. What was sequenced was blood. CDR3 sequence: CSVAERAAGDTQYF. CDR3 nucleotides: TGCAGCGTTGCGGAGCGGGCCGCCGGAGATACGCAGTATTTT.